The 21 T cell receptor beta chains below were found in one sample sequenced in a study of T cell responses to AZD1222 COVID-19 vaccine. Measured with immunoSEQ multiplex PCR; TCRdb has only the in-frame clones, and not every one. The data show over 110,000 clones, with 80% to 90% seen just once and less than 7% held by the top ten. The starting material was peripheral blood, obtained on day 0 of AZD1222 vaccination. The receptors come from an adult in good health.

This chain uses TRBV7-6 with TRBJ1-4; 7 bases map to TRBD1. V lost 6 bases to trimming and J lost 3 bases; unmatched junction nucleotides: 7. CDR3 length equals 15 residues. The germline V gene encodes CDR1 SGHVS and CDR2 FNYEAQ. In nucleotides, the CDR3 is TGTGCCAGCAGAGAACTACAGGGGCCTAATGAAAAACTGTTTTTT. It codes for CASRELQGPNEKLFF. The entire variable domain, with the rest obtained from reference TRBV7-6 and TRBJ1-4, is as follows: GAGVSQSPRYKVTKRGQDVALRCDPISGHVSLYWYRQALGQGPEFLTYFNYEAQQDKSGLPNDRFSAERPEGSISTLTIQRTEQRDSAMYRCASRELQGPNEKLFFGSGTQLSVL.

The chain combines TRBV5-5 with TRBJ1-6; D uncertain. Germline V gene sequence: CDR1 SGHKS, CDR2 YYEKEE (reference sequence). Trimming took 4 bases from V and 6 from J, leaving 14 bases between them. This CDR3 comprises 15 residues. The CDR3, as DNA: TGTGCCAGCAGCCCGGGAGAGCTCCTTAATTCACCCCTCCACTTT. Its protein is CASSPGELLNSPLHF. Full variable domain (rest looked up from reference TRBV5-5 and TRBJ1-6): DAGVTQSPTHLIKTRGQQVTLRCSPISGHKSVSWYQQVLGQGPQFIFQYYEKEERGRGNFPDRFSARQFPNYSSELNVNALLLGDSALYLCASSPGELLNSPLHFGNGTRLTVT.

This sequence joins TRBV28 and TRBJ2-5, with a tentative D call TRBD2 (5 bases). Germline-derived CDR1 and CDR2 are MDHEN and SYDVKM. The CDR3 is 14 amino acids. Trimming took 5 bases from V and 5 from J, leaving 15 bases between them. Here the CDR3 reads CASSQAQRRETQYF. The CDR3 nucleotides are TGTGCCAGCAGTCAAGCCCAGCGGAGGGAGACCCAGTACTTC.

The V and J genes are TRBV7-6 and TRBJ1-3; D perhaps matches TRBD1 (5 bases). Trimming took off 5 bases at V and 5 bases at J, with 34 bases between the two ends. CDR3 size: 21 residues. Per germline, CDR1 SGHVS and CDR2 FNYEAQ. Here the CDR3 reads CASSLSTDEWGKGRSRNTIYF. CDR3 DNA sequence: TGTGCCAGCAGCCTATCGACGGACGAATGGGGGAAAGGGAGATCTCGAAACACCATATATTTT.

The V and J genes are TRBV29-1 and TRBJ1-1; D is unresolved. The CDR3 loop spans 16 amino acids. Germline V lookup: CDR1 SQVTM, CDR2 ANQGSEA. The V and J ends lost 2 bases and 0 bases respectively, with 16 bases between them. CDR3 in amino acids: CSVEKGTVLLNTEAFF. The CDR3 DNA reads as TGCAGCGTTGAAAAGGGAACGGTTCTTTTGAACACTGAAGCTTTCTTT.

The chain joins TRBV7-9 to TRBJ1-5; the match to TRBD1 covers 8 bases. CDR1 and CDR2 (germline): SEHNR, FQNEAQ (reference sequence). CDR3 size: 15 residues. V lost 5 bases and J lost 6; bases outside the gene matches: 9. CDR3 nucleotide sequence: TGTGCCAGCAGCCCCCCGGACAGGGCTCCTCAGCCCCAGCATTTT. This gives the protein CASSPPDRAPQPQHF.

DNA of the CDR3: TGTGCCAGCAGCTCCGGACAGGGTGCGCTCTATGGCTACACCTTC. This translates into CASSSGQGALYGYTF. This chain joins TRBV11-3 and TRBJ1-2; TRBD1 aligns across 8 bases. The CDR3 totals 15 residues. J lost 4 bases, V lost 4 bases, and 8 bases had no gene match. Looked up from germline, CDR1 is SGHNT and CDR2 is YENEEA. The entire variable domain, with the rest obtained from reference TRBV11-3 and TRBJ1-2, is as follows: EAGVVQSPRYKIIEKKQPVAFWCNPISGHNTLYWYLQNLGQGPELLIRYENEEAVDDSQLPKDRFSAERLKGVDSTLKIQPAELGDSAVYLCASSSGQGALYGYTFGSGTRLTVV.

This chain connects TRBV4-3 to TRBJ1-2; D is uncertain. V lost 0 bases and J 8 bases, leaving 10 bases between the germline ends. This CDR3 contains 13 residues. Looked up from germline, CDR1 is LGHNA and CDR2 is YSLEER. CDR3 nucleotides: TGCGCCAGCAGCCAAGATGGGGTGGGAGGCTACACCTTC. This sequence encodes CASSQDGVGGYTF.

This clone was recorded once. CDR3 residues: CASSPSGTGSSPLHF. CDR3 sequence (DNA): TGTGCCAGCAGTCCGTCCGGGACAGGGAGTTCACCCCTCCACTTT. The gene calls are TRBV28 and TRBJ1-6, with 9 nucleotides matching TRBD1. Looked up from germline, CDR1 is MDHEN and CDR2 is SYDVKM. V trimming: 5 bases; J trimming: 9 bases; junction bases outside the gene matches: 8. This CDR3 region has 15 residues.

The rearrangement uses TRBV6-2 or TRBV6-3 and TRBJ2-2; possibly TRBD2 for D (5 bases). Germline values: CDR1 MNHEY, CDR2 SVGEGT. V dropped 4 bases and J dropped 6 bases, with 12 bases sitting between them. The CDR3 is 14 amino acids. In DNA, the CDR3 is TGTGCCAGCAGTTTGAAGGGAGTGGCCGGGGAGCTGTTTTTT. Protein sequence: CASSLKGVAGELFF.

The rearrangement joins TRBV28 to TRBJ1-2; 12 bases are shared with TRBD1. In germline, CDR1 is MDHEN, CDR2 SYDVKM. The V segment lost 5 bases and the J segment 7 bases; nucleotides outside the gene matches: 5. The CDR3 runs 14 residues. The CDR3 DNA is TGTGCCAGCAGTATCGGGACAGGGGGCTTTGGCTACACCTTC. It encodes CASSIGTGGFGYTF.

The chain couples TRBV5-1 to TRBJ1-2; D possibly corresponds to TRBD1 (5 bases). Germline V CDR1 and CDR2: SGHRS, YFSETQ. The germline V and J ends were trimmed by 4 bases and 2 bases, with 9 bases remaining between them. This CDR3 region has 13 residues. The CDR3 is CASSPWDNYGYTF. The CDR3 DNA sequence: TGCGCCAGCAGCCCCTGGGACAACTATGGCTACACCTTC.

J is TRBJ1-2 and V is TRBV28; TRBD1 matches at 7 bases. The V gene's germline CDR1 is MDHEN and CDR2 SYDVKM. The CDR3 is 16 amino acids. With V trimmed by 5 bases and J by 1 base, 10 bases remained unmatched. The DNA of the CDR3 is TGTGCCAGCAGTCGGGACAGCGGCCGATTTAACTATGGCTACACCTTC. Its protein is CASSRDSGRFNYGYTF.

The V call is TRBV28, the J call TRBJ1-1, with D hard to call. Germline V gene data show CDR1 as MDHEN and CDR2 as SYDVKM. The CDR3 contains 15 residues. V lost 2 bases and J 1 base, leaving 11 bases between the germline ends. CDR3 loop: CASSLRDWGNTEAFF. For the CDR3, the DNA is TGTGCCAGCAGTTTAAGGGATTGGGGGAACACTGAAGCTTTCTTT.

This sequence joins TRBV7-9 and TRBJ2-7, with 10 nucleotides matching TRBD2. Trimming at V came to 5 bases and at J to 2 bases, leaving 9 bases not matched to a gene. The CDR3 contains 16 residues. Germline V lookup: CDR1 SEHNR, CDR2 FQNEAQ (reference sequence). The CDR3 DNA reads TGTGCCAGCAGCCCGCTGACTAGCGGGCCGACCTACGAGCAGTACTTC. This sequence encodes CASSPLTSGPTYEQYF.

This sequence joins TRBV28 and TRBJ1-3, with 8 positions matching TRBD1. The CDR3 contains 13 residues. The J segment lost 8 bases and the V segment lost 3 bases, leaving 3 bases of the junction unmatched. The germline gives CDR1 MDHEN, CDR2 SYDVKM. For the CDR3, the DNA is TGTGCCAGCAGTTTCGGACAGGGCCACACCATATATTTT. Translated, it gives CASSFGQGHTIYF.

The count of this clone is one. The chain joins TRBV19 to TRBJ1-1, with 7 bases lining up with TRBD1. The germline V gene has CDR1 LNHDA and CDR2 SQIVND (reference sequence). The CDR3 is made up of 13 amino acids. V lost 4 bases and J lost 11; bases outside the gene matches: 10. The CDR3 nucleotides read TGTGCCAGTAGTAACAGGGGTTTGTCGTTCGCTTTCTTT. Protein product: CASSNRGLSFAFF.

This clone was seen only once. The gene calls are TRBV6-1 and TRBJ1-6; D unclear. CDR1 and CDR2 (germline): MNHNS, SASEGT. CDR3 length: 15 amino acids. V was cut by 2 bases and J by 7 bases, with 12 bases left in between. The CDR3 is CASSENRVVNSPLHF. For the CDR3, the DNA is TGTGCCAGCAGTGAAAATAGGGTAGTGAATTCACCCCTCCACTTT.

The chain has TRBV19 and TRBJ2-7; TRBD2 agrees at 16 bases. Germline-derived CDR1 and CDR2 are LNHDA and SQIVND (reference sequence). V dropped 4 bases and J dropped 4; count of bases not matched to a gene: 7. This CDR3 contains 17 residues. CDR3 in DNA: TGTGCCAGTAGTACGGGACTAGCGGGAGGGCCATTATACGAGCAGTACTTC. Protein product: CASSTGLAGGPLYEQYF. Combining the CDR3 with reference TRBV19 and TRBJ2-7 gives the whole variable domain DGGITQSPKYLFRKEGQNVTLSCEQNLNHDAMYWYRQDPGQGLRLIYYSQIVNDFQKGDIAEGYSVSREKKESFPLTVTSAQKNPTAFYLCASSTGLAGGPLYEQYFGPGTRLTVT.

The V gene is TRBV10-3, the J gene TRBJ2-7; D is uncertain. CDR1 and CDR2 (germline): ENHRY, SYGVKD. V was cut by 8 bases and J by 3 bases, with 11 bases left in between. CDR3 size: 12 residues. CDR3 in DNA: TGTGCCATCGGTCAGCGCAGCTACGAGCAGTACTTC. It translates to CAIGQRSYEQYF.

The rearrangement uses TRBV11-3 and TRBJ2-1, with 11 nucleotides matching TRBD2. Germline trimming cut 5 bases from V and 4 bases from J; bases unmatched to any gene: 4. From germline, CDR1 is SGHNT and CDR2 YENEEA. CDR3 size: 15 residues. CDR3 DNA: TGTGCCAGCAGCACCGGACTAGCGGGTTACAATGAGCAGTTCTTC. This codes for CASSTGLAGYNEQFF.